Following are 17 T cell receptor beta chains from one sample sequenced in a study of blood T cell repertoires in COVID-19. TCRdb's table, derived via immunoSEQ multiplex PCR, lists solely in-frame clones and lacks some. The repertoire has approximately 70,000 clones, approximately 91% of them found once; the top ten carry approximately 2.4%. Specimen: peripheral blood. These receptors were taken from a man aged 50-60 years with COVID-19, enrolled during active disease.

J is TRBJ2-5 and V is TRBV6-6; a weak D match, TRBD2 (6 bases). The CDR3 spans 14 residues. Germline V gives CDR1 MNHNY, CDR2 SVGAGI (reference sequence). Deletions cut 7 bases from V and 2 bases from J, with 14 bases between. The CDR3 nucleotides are TGTGCCAGCACCCTGGGGGGTCCACAAGAGACCCAGTACTTC. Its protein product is CASTLGGPQETQYF.

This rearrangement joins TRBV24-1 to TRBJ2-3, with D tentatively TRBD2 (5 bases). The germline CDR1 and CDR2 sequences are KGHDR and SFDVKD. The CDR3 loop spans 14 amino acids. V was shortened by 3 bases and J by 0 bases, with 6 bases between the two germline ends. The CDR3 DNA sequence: TGTGCCACCAGTGATAGGACTAGCACAGATACGCAGTATTTT. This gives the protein CATSDRTSTDTQYF.

Written as DNA, the CDR3 is TGCAGCCTTGCGGGCCAAACCGGGGAGAATGAGCAGTTCTTC. This encodes CSLAGQTGENEQFF. The chain couples TRBV29-1 to TRBJ2-1; a possible D gene is TRBD2 (5 bases). The germline V and J ends were trimmed by 8 bases and 7 bases, with 21 bases remaining between them. The V gene's germline CDR1 is SQVTM and CDR2 ANQGSEA. The CDR3 covers 14 residues.

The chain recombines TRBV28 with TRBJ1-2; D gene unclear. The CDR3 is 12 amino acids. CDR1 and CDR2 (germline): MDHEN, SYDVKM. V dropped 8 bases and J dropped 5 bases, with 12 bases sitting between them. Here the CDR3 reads CASAIGGYGYTF. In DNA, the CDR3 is TGTGCCAGCGCGATCGGAGGATATGGCTACACCTTC.

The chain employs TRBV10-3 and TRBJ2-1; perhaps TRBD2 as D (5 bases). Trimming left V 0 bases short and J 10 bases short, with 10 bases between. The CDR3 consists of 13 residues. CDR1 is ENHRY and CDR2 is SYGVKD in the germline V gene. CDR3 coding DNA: TGTGCCATCAGTGAGTCGGAGGAATCGGAGCAGTTCTTC. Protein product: CAISESEESEQFF.

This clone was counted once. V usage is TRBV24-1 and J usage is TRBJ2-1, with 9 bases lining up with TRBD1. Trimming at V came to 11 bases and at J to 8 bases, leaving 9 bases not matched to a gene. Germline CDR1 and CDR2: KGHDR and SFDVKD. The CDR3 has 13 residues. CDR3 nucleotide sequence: TGTGCCAGCACTGGGACAGGGCGCGATGAGCAGTTCTTC. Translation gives CASTGTGRDEQFF.

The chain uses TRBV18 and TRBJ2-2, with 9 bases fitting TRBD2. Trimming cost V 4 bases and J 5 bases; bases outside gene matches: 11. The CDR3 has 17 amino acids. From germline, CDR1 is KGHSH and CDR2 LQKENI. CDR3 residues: CASSQSAGGLKTGELFF. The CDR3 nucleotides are TGTGCCAGCTCACAGAGCGCGGGAGGGCTGAAGACCGGGGAGCTGTTTTTT.

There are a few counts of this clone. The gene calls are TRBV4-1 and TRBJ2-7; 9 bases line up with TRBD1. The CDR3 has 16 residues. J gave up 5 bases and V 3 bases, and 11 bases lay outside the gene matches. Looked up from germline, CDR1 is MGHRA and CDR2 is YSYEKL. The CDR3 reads CASSQGPGQGTNEQYV. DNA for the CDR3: TGCGCCAGCAGCCAGGGGCCGGGACAGGGTACAAACGAGCAGTACGTC.

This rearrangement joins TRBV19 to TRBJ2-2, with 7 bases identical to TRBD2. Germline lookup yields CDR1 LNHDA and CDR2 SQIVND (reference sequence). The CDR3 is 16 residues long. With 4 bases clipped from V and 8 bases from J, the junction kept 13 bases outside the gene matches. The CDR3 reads CASSTSGTNRGGELFF. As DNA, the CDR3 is TGTGCCAGTAGTACATCCGGGACTAATAGAGGAGGGGAGCTGTTTTTT. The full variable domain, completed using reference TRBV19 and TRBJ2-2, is DGGITQSPKYLFRKEGQNVTLSCEQNLNHDAMYWYRQDPGQGLRLIYYSQIVNDFQKGDIAEGYSVSREKKESFPLTVTSAQKNPTAFYLCASSTSGTNRGGELFFGEGSRLTVL.

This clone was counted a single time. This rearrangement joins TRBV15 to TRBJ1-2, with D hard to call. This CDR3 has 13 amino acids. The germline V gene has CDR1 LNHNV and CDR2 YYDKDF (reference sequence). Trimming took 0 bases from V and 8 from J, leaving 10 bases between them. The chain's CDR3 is CATSRDGWAGYTF. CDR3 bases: TGTGCCACCAGCAGAGATGGGTGGGCCGGCTACACCTTC.

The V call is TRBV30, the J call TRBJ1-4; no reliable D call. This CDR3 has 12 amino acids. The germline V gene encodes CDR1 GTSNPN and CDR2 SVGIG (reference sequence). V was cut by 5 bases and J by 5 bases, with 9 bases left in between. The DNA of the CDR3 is TGTGCCTGGGGAACGGAGAATGAAAAACTGTTTTTT. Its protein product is CAWGTENEKLFF.

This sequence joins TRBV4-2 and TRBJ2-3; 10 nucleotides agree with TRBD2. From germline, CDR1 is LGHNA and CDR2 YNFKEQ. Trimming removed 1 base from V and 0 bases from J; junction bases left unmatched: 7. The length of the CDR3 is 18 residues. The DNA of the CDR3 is TGTGCCAGCAGCCAAGGGGTGGCTAGCGGGAGTAGCACAGATACGCAGTATTTT. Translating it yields CASSQGVASGSSTDTQYF.

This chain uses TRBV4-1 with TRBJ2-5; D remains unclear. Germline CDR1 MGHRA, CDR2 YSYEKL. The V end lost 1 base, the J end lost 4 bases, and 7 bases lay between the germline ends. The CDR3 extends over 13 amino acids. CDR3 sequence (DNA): TGCGCCAGCAGCCAAGGGCCGATAGAGACCCAGTACTTC. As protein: CASSQGPIETQYF.

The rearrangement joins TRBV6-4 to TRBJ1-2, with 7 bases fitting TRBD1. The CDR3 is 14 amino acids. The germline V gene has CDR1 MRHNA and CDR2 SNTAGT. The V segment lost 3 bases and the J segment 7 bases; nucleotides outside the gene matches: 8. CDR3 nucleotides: TGTGCCAGCAGTGAGGCGGCAGGGGGACTTGGCTACACCTTC. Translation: CASSEAAGGLGYTF.

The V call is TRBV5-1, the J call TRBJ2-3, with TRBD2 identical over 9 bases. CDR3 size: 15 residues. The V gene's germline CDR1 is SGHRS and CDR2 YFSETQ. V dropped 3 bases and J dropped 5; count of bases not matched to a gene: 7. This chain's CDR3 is CASSSQTSGGDTQYF. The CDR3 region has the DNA TGCGCCAGCAGCTCTCAGACTAGCGGAGGAGATACGCAGTATTTT.

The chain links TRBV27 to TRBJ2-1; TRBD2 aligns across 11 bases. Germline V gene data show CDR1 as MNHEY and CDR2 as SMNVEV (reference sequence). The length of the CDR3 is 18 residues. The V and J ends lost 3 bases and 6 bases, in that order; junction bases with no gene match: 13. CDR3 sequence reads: CASSFVLGLAGVGNEQFF. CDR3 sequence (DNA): TGTGCCAGCAGTTTCGTTTTAGGACTAGCGGGTGTCGGCAATGAGCAGTTCTTC.

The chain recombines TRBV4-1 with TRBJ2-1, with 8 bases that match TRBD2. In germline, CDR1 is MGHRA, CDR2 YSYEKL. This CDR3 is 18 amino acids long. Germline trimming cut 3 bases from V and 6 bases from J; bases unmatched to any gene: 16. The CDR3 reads CASSQLEAGTSGANEQFF. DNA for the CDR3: TGCGCCAGCAGCCAGTTGGAAGCCGGGACTAGTGGAGCCAATGAGCAGTTCTTC.